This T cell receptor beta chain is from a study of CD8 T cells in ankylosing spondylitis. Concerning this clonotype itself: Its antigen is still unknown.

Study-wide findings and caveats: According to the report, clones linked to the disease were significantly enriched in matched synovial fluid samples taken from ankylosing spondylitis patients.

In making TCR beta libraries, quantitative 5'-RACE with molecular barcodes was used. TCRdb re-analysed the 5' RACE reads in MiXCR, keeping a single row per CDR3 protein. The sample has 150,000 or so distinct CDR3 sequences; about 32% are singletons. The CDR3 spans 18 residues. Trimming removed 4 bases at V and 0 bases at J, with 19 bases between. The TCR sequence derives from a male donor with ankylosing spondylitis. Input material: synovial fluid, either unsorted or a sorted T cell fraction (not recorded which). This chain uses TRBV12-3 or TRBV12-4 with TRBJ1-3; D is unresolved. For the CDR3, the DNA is TGTGCCAGCAGTTCAGAGGCACTCGTAGGCGGCTCTGGAAACACCATATATTTT. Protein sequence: CASSSEALVGGSGNTIYF.